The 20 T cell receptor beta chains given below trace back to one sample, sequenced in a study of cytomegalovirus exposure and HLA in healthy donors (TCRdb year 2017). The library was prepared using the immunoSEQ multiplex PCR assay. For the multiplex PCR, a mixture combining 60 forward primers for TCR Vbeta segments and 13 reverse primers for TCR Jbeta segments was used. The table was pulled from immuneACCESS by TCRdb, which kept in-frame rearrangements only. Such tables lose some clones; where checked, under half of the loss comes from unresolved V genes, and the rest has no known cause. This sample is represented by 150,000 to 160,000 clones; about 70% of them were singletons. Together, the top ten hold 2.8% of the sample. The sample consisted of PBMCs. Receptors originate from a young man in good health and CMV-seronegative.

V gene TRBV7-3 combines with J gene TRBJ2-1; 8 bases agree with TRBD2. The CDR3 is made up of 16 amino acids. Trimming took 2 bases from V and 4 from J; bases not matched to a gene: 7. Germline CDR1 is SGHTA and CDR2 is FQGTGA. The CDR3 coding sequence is TGTGCCAGCAGCTTATCCGGGGGGGGGCGGTACAATGAGCAGTTCTTC. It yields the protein CASSLSGGGRYNEQFF. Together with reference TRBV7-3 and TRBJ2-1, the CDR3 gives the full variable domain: GAGVSQTPSNKVTEKGKYVELRCDPISGHTALYWYRQSLGQGPEFLIYFQGTGAADDSGLPNDRFFAVRPEGSVSTLKIQRTERGDSAVYLCASSLSGGGRYNEQFFGPGTRLTVL.

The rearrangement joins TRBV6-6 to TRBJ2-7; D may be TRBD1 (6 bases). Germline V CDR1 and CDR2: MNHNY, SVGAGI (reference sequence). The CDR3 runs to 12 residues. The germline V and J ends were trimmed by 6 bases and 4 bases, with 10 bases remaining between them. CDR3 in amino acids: CASSQQGYEQYF. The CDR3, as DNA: TGTGCCAGCAGCCAACAGGGTTACGAGCAGTACTTC.

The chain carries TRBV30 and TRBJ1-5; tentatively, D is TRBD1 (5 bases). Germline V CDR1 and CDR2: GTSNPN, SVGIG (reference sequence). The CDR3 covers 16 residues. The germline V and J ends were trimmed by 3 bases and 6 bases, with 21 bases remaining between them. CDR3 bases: TGTGCCTGGAGGGAGCCTTATCGAGACAGTCTTCAGCCCCAGCATTTT. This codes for CAWREPYRDSLQPQHF.

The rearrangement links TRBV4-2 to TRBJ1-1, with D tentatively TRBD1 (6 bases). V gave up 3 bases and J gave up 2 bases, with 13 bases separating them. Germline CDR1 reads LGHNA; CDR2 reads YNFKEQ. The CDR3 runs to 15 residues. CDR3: CASSHVGQSNTEAFF. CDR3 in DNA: TGTGCCAGCAGCCATGTAGGACAGAGCAACACTGAAGCTTTCTTT.

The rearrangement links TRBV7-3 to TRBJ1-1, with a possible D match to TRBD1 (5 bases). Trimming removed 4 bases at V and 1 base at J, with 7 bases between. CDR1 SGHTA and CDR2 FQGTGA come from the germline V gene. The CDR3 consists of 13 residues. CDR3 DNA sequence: TGTGCCAGCAGCTCCCAGGGGAACACTGAAGCTTTCTTT. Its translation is CASSSQGNTEAFF.

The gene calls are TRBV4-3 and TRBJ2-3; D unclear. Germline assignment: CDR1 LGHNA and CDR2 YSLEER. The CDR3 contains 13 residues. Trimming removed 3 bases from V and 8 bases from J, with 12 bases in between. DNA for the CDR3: TGCGCCAGCAGCCAGGCACTAACGGGTACGCAGTATTTT. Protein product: CASSQALTGTQYF.

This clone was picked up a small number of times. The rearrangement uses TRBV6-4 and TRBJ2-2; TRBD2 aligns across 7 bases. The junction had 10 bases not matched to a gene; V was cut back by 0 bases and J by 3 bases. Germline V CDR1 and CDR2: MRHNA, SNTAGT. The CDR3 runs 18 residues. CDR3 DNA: TGTGCCAGCAGTGACTCGGGTCCCCGCGGGGGTGACACCGGGGAGCTGTTTTTT. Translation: CASSDSGPRGGDTGELFF.

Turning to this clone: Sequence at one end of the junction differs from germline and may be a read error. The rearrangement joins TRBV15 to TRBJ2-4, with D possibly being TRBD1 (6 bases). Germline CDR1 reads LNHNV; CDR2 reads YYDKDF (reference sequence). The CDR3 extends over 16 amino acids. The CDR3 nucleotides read TGTGCCACCAGCGGGTACAACAGGGACCCCAAAAACAGTCAGTACTTC. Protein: CATSGYNRDPKNSQYF.

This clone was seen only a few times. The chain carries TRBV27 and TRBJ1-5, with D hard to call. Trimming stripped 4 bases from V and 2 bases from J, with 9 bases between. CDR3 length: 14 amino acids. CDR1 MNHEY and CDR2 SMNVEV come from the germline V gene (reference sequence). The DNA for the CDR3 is TGTGCCAGCAGTTATTTCCGAGGCAATCAGCCCCAGCATTTT. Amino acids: CASSYFRGNQPQHF.

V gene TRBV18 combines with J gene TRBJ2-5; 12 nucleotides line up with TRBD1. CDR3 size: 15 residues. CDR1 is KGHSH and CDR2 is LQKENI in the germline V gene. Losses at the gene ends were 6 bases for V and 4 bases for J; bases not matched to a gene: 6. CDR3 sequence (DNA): TGTGCCAGCTCGCCATGGGACAGGGGGCGAGAGACCCAGTACTTC. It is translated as CASSPWDRGRETQYF. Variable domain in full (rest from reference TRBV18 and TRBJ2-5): NAGVMQNPRHLVRRRGQEARLRCSPMKGHSHVYWYRQLPEEGLKFMVYLQKENIIDESGMPKERFSAEFPKEGPSILRIQQVVRGDSAAYFCASSPWDRGRETQYFGPGTRLLVL.

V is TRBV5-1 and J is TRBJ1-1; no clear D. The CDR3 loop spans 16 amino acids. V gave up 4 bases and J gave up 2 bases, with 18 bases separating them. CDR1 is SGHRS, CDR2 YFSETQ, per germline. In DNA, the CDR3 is TGCGCCAGCAGCGAGACGGAGAAAAGCCGCAACACTGAAGCTTTCTTT. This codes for CASSETEKSRNTEAFF.

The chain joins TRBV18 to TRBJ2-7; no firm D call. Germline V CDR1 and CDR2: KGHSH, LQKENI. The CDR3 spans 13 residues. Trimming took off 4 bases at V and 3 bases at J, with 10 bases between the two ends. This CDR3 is CASSLAVSYEQYV. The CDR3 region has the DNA TGTGCCAGCTCACTAGCCGTAAGCTACGAGCAGTACGTC.

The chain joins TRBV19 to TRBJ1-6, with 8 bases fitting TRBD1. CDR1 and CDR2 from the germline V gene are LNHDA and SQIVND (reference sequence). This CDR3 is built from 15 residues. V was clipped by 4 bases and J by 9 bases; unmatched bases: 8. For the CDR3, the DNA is TGTGCCAGTAGTACAACAGGGGGAGGGTCTTCACCCCTCCACTTT. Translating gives CASSTTGGGSSPLHF.

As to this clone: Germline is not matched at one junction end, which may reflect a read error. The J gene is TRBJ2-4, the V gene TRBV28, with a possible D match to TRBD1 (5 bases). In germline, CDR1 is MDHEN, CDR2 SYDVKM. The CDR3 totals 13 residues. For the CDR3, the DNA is TGTGCCACTAAAGGGGTGGTTTCTAACAGTCAGTACTTC. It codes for CATKGVVSNSQYF.

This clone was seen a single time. CDR3: CASSLGSRATGEQYF. CDR3 DNA: TGTGCCAGCAGCTTAGGGTCCCGTGCCACTGGCGAGCAGTACTTC. V usage is TRBV7-2 and J usage is TRBJ2-7; no clear D. CDR3 length: 15 amino acids. Looked up from germline, CDR1 is SGHTA and CDR2 is FQGNSA. V lost 1 base to trimming and J lost 6 bases, with 16 bases between them. The complete variable domain, with remaining parts taken from reference TRBV7-2 and TRBJ2-7, reads GAGVSQSPSNKVTEKGKDVELRCDPISGHTALYWYRQSLGQGLEFLIYFQGNSAPDKSGLPSDRFSAERTGGSVSTLTIQRTQQEDSAVYLCASSLGSRATGEQYFGPGTRLTVT.

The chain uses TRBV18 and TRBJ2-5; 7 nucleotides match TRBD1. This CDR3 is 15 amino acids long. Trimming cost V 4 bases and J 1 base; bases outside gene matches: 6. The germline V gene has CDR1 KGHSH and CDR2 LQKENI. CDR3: CASSLPGTVQETQYF. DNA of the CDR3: TGTGCCAGCTCACTACCAGGGACAGTCCAAGAGACCCAGTACTTC.

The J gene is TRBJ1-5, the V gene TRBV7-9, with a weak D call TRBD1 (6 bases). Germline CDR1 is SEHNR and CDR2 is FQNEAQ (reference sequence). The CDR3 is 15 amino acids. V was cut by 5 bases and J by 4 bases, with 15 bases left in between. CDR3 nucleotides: TGTGCCAGCAGCCGAGGGACATCCGAAAATCAGCCCCAGCATTTT. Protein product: CASSRGTSENQPQHF.

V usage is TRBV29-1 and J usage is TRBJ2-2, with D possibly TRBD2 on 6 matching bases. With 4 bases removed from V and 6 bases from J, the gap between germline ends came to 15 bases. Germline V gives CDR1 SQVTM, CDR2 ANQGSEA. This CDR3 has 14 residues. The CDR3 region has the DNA TGCAGCGTTGGGGGCGGAGGAGGGTCCGGGGAGCTGTTTTTT. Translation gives CSVGGGGGSGELFF.

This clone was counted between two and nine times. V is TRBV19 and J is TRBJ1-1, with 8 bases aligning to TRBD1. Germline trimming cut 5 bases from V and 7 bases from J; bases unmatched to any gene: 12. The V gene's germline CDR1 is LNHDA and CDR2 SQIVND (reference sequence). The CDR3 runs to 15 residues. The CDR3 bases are TGTGCCAGTAGTTCGGACCTAGGACAGGGCCTTGAAGCTTTCTTT. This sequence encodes CASSSDLGQGLEAFF.

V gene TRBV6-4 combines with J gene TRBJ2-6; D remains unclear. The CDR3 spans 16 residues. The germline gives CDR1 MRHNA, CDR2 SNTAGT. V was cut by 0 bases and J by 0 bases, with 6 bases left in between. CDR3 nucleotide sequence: TGTGCCAGCAGTGACTCGACAAACTCTGGGGCCAACGTCCTGACTTTC. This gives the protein CASSDSTNSGANVLTF.